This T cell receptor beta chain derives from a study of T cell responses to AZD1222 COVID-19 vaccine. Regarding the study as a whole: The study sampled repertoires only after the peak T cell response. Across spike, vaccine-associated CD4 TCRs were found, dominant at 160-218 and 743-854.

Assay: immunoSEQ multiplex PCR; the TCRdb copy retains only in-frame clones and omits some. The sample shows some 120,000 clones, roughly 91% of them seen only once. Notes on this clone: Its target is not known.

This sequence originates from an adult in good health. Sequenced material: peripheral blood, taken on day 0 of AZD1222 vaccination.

The CDR3 nucleotides read TGTGCCAGCAGCTCACTAGCCAGTGAGCAGTTCTTC. As protein: CASSSLASEQFF. J is TRBJ2-1 and V is TRBV2; D perhaps matches TRBD2 (6 bases). The germline gives CDR1 SNHLY, CDR2 FYNNEI. This CDR3 is built from 12 residues. Trimming stripped 6 bases from V and 9 bases from J, with 12 bases between.